A selection of T cell receptor beta chains follows, all from one sample in a study of T cells in Graves' hyperthyroidism and ophthalmopathy. Via MiXCR, TCRdb re-called the multiplex PCR reads, giving one row per CDR3 protein. The sample consists of 300,000 to 450,000 distinct CDR3 sequences, approximately 25% of them appearing once. Sample: blood. These receptors were collected from a man aged 50-59 years with Graves' hyperthyroidism. Each CDR3 is given with its conserved first and last residue. Fields, in order: V gene, D gene, clone size, J gene, CDR3 DNA, CDR3 protein. The D gene is left open where the match is weak. The size of a clone is reported for some rows only, either as once, few or many, or as a class for expanded clones.

TRBV12-3/TRBV12-4	TRBD2	-	TRBJ2-5	TGTGCCAGCAGCCGGACTAGCGGCTTGGGGACCCAGTACTTC	CASSRTSGLGTQYF
TRBV6-1	TRBD2	-	TRBJ2-6	TGTGCCAGCAAGACTAGCGGGAGTTGGGTGTCTGGGGCCAACGTCCTGACTTTC	CASKTSGSWVSGANVLTF
TRBV6-1	-	few	TRBJ1-3	TGTGCCAGCAGTTCCCCAAGCTCTGGAAACACCATATATTTT	CASSSPSSGNTIYF
TRBV28	-	few	TRBJ1-2	TGTGCCAGCAGTTCCGGGACGGGCATGATCTATGGCTACACCTTC	CASSSGTGMIYGYTF
TRBV19	-	few	TRBJ2-7	TGTGCCAGTAGTTCCGTATACGAAACTACATGGATCGAGCAGTACTTC	CASSSVYETTWIEQYF
TRBV27	-	-	TRBJ2-7	TGTGCCAGCAGTCGGACCCGGGGCGTATACGAGCAGTACTTC	CASSRTRGVYEQYF
TRBV7-9	-	-	TRBJ1-3	TGTGCCAGCAGCTTAAAGGTCAATATCGCTGGAAACACCATATATTTT	CASSLKVNIAGNTIYF
TRBV7-9	-	-	TRBJ1-6	TGTGCCAGCACCCCCGGGACGGATAATCCACCCCTCCACTTT	CASTPGTDNPPLHF
TRBV7-9	-	few	TRBJ1-1	TGTGCCAGCAACGACGGACACCTACTCCAAAACACTGAAGCTTTCTTT	CASNDGHLLQNTEAFF
TRBV30	-	-	TRBJ1-4	TGTGCCTGGAAGGCGGGACGGGGGATAGAAAAACTGTTTTTT	CAWKAGRGIEKLFF
TRBV7-9	TRBD1	few	TRBJ1-5	TGTGCCAGCAGCCCGGACAGGGGGGATCAGCCCCAGCATTTT	CASSPDRGDQPQHF
TRBV12-3/TRBV12-4	TRBD1	many	TRBJ1-1	TGTGCCAGCAGTTCCCGCTCCTCGGGACAGGGTATAGCAGAAGCTTTCTTT	CASSSRSSGQGIAEAFF
TRBV7-9	TRBD2	-	TRBJ2-7	TGTGCCAGCAGCCGCGGGGGAGCTAACGAGCAGTACTTC	CASSRGGANEQYF
TRBV6-1	TRBD2	-	TRBJ2-1	TGTGCCAGCAGTCATAGCGGGGGGGCCTACAATGAGCAGTTCTTC	CASSHSGGAYNEQFF
TRBV12-3/TRBV12-4	TRBD1	many	TRBJ1-5	TGTGCCAGCAGTCATCCGACAGGGCGACATCAGCCCCAGCATTTT	CASSHPTGRHQPQHF
TRBV11-3	TRBD1	many	TRBJ2-5	TGTGCCAGCAGCTTAGGGGGACAGCTCCAAGAGACCCAGTACTTC	CASSLGGQLQETQYF
TRBV5-6	-	few	TRBJ2-4	TGTGCCAGCAGCCGGCCTGAGGTAAACATTCAGTACTTC	CASSRPEVNIQYF
TRBV20-1	-	-	TRBJ2-7	TGCAGTGCTAGAGATCGTAGATCCTACGAGCAGTACTTC	CSARDRRSYEQYF
TRBV3-1	-	-	TRBJ1-3	TGTGCCAGCAGCTGGGGGGGGGCAACGACTGGAAACACCATATATTTT	CASSWGGATTGNTIYF
TRBV5-1	-	-	TRBJ2-2	TGCGCCAGCAGCTTGGAGCCGGGCACCGGGGAGCTGTTTTTT	CASSLEPGTGELFF
TRBV12-5	-	-	TRBJ1-1	TGTGCTAGTGGTTTGGACAGGGTGAACACTGAAGCTTTCTTT	CASGLDRVNTEAFF
TRBV27	-	-	TRBJ2-4	TGTGCCAGCAGTCTGACAGGCGTTGGCCTAAACATTCAGTACTTC	CASSLTGVGLNIQYF
TRBV12-3/TRBV12-4	-	few	TRBJ2-1	TGTGCCAGCAGCTATCAAGTTAATGAGCAGTTCTTC	CASSYQVNEQFF
TRBV18	-	few	TRBJ1-1	TGTGCCAGCTCAGGGACGAACACTGAAGCTTTCTTT	CASSGTNTEAFF
TRBV3-1	-	few	TRBJ2-7	TGTGCCAGCAGCTCTGGACCCTCCTACGAGCAGTACTTC	CASSSGPSYEQYF
TRBV6-1	-	few	TRBJ2-1	TGTGCCAGCAGTGATGCCTACAATGAGCAGTTCTTC	CASSDAYNEQFF
TRBV2	-	many	TRBJ1-5	TGTGCCAGCACAGGGGAGGGCAATCAGCCCCAGCATTTT	CASTGEGNQPQHF